The present entry profiles one TCR beta chain with its context. J lost 7 bases, V lost 4 bases, and 7 bases had no gene match. The CDR3 has 14 residues. CDR1 is SGHRS, CDR2 YFSETQ, per germline. These data originate in a study of cytomegalovirus exposure and HLA in healthy donors. The PCR used 60 Vbeta and 13 Jbeta primers. Assay used: immunoSEQ multiplex PCR; TCRdb lists only in-frame clones, some missing. The table shows some 120,000 clones, with 70% to 75% occurring only once. The chain carries TRBV5-1 and TRBJ1-4; 7 positions agree with TRBD1. The sequence was collected from a woman aged 40 to 50 in good health and CMV-seropositive. Material: PBMCs. The DNA of the CDR3 is TGCGCCAGCAGCCTTCCAGGGGGAGGTGAAAAACTGTTTTTT. This translates into CASSLPGGGEKLFF.